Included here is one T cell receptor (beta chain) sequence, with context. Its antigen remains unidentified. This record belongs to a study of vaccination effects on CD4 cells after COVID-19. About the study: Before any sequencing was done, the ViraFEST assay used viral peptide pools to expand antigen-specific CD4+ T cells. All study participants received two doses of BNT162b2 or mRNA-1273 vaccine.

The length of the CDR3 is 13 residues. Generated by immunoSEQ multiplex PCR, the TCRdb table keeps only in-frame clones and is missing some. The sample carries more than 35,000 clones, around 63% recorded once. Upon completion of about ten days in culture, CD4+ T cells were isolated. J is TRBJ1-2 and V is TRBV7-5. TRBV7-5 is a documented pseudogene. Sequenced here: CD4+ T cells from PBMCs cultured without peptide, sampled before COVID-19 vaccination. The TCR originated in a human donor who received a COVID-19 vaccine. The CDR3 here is CVRSLHPGNGYTF. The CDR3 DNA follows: TGTGTCAGAAGCTTACATCCCGGAAATGGCTACACCTTC.